This record covers a single T cell receptor beta chain. As yet, its antigen is unknown. Trimming shortened V by 1 base and J by 4 bases, and 10 bases separated the two germline ends. The CDR3 extends over 14 amino acids. Germline V gene lookup returns CDR1 MDHEN and CDR2 SYDVKM. The PCR made use of 60 Vbeta and 13 Jbeta primers. Produced via immunoSEQ multiplex PCR; TCRdb's table is partial and in-frame only. The data hold some 130,000 clones, with roughly 80% observed a single time. The data were obtained in a study of cytomegalovirus exposure and HLA in healthy donors. Findings of the study overall: Roughly uniform depth of sequencing across donors was assumed in presence/absence analyses.

This receptor was taken from a woman between 45 and 65 years old in good health and CMV-seropositive. The sample taken for sequencing was PBMCs. V usage is TRBV28 and J usage is TRBJ1-1; D is unresolved. The CDR3 region is CASSLFGEATEAFF. The DNA of the CDR3 is TGTGCCAGCAGTTTATTCGGGGAGGCCACTGAAGCTTTCTTT.